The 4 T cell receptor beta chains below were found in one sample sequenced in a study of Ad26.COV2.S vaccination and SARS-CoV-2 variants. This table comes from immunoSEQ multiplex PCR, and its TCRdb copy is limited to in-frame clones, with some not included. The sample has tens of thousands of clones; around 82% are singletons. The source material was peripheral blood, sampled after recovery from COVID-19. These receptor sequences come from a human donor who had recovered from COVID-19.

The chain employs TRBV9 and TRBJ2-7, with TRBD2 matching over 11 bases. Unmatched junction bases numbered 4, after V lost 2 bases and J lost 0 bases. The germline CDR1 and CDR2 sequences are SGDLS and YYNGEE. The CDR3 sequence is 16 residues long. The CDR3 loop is CASSVLAGGSSYEQYF. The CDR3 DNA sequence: TGTGCCAGCAGCGTCCTAGCGGGAGGTAGCTCCTACGAGCAGTACTTC.

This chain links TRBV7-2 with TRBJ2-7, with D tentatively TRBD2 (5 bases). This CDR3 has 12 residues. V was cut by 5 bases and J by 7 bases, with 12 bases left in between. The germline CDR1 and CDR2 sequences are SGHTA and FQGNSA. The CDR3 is CASSHIEREQYF. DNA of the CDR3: TGTGCCAGCAGCCACATAGAGCGGGAGCAGTACTTC.

CDR3 in DNA: TGTGCCAGCAGCCCCCGGGTAGGGAGTAGGTCCTACGAGCAGTACTTC. Protein: CASSPRVGSRSYEQYF. The rearrangement links TRBV9 to TRBJ2-7, with D maybe TRBD2 (5 bases). Germline-derived CDR1 and CDR2 are SGDLS and YYNGEE. The CDR3 consists of 16 residues. V was shortened by 4 bases and J by 1 base, with 18 bases between the two germline ends.

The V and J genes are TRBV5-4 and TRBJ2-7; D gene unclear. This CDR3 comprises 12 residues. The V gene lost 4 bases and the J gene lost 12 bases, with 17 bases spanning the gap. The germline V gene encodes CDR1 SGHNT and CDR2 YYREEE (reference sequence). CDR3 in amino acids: CASSLPGTSGYF. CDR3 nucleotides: TGTGCCAGCAGCCTCCCTGGTACCTCGGGGTACTTC.